This TCR beta chain was sequenced for a study of PD-1 blockade in classical Hodgkin lymphoma. Some clones are missing from TCRdb's copy, which holds only in-frame ones; the method was immunoSEQ multiplex PCR. The table records under 80,000 clones, around nine tenths of them present only once. Documented time point: cycle 4 day 1 (C4D1), after less than 7 weeks of nivolumab. Relapse was seen in all patients after autologous stem cell transplantation, and brentuximab vedotin exposure was variable. The TCR was taken from a human donor with classical Hodgkin lymphoma. The sequencing here drew on peripheral blood mononuclear cells (PBMCs), taken before the fourth cycle of nivolumab.

The CDR3 region is CASRDTFNTGELFF. The CDR3 DNA follows: TGCGCCAGCCGGGACACCTTCAACACCGGGGAGCTGTTTTTT. The chain links TRBV5-1 to TRBJ2-2, with D perhaps TRBD1 (6 bases). The germline V and J ends were trimmed by 7 bases and 2 bases, with 12 bases remaining between them. The CDR3 extends over 14 amino acids. The germline V gene encodes CDR1 SGHRS and CDR2 YFSETQ. The whole variable domain, filled in from reference TRBV5-1 and TRBJ2-2, reads KAGVTQTPRYLIKTRGQQVTLSCSPISGHRSVSWYQQTPGQGLQFLFEYFSETQRNKGNFPGRFSGRQFSNSRSEMNVSTLELGDSALYLCASRDTFNTGELFFGEGSRLTVL.